Given below is one T cell receptor (beta chain) in context. The data derive from a study of cytomegalovirus exposure and HLA in healthy donors. The PCR employed 60 Vbeta primers together with 13 Jbeta primers. Per the original data handling: A later analysis counted 70 million to 85 million unique TCR beta chains, about 11 million shared. The protocol was immunoSEQ multiplex PCR, while the TCRdb copy is restricted to in-frame clones and leaves out a portion. From that table come the V and J calls and clone size; the DNA was used to work out D and trimming. The table records over 130,000 clones, approximately 80% of them present only once. Germline CDR1 WSHSY, CDR2 SAAADI. Trimming shortened V by 6 bases and J by 7 bases, and 16 bases separated the two germline ends. The CDR3 sequence is 15 residues long.

The TCR was taken from a middle-aged man in good health and CMV-seronegative. The sample comprised PBMCs. The J gene is TRBJ1-6, the V gene TRBV10-2, with a weak D call TRBD1 (6 bases). The CDR3 region has the DNA TGCGCCAGCAGACAGGGTTACCTTACCAATTCACCCCTCCACTTT. Translated: CASRQGYLTNSPLHF.